The 30 T cell receptor beta chains presented below share a single source sample, sequenced in a study of blood T cell repertoires in COVID-19. Sequenced by immunoSEQ multiplex PCR; TCRdb stores in-frame clones only, minus some. The sample shows around 250,000 clones, around four fifths of them seen only once. The sample consisted of peripheral blood. The receptors stem from a man aged 55-75 years who had recovered from COVID-19.

Here the CDR3 reads CASSDAGGRETQYF. Written as DNA, the CDR3 is TGTGCCAGCAGCGACGCAGGGGGAAGGGAGACCCAGTACTTC. V is TRBV7-9 and J is TRBJ2-5, with TRBD1 identical over 7 bases. CDR1 and CDR2 from the germline V gene are SEHNR and FQNEAQ (reference sequence). The CDR3 runs to 14 residues. After removal of 5 bases from V and 5 bases from J, the junction contained 8 bases not matched to a gene.

This clone was found a few times. In nucleotides, the CDR3 is TGTGCCAGTAGTCCCCTTAGCGGGGGGCCTACCGGGGAGCTGTTTTTT. Encoded protein: CASSPLSGGPTGELFF. The chain uses TRBV19 and TRBJ2-2; 10 bases fit TRBD2. CDR3 length equals 16 residues. J was trimmed by 5 bases and V by 5 bases; bases with no gene match: 8. CDR1 is LNHDA, CDR2 SQIVND, per germline (reference sequence).

Notes on this clone: At the DNA level, this CDR3 is encoded by other sequences in the same sample as well. The chain recombines TRBV18 with TRBJ2-3; D is perhaps TRBD2 (6 bases). The CDR3 consists of 13 residues. CDR1 is KGHSH, CDR2 LQKENI, per germline. V was pared by 2 bases and J by 3 bases, with 6 bases between. CDR3 loop: CASSPGLTDTQYF. The CDR3 DNA reads TGTGCCAGCTCACCAGGACTAACAGATACGCAGTATTTT.

The rearrangement uses TRBV11-3 and TRBJ2-7; no clear D gene. Germline V gene sequence: CDR1 SGHNT, CDR2 YENEEA. The V gene lost 2 bases and the J gene lost 5 bases, with 13 bases spanning the gap. This CDR3 is 14 amino acids long. The CDR3 DNA sequence: TGTGCCAGCAGCTTATCCGGCCCTCGGGACGAGCAGTACTTC. Amino acids: CASSLSGPRDEQYF. Full variable domain (rest looked up from reference TRBV11-3 and TRBJ2-7): EAGVVQSPRYKIIEKKQPVAFWCNPISGHNTLYWYLQNLGQGPELLIRYENEEAVDDSQLPKDRFSAERLKGVDSTLKIQPAELGDSAVYLCASSLSGPRDEQYFGPGTRLTVT.

The CDR3 loop is CASSAHTGGLGEQYF. CDR3 nucleotide sequence: TGTGCCAGCAGCGCGCATACAGGGGGCCTAGGCGAGCAGTACTTC. The chain carries TRBV9 and TRBJ2-7, with TRBD1 matching over 9 bases. The germline gives CDR1 SGDLS, CDR2 YYNGEE. The V gene end was trimmed by 3 bases and the J gene end by 6 bases; junction bases not matched to a gene: 10. This CDR3 spans 15 amino acids.

The rearrangement links TRBV16 to TRBJ1-4; TRBD1 might be the D (5 bases). V gave up 4 bases and J gave up 4 bases, with 16 bases separating them. Germline V gene data show CDR1 as KGHSY and CDR2 as FQNENV. The CDR3 covers 16 residues. The CDR3 protein is CASSPSARADNEKLFF. In nucleotides, the CDR3 is TGTGCCAGCAGCCCCTCAGCCAGGGCCGATAATGAAAAACTGTTTTTT.

J is TRBJ2-3 and V is TRBV27, with TRBD2 matching 10 bases. Looked up from germline, CDR1 is MNHEY and CDR2 is SMNVEV (reference sequence). V lost 1 base, J lost 2 bases, and 6 bases stayed unmatched. The CDR3 spans 17 residues. CDR3 nucleotides: TGTGCCAGCAGTTTATTTTGGCTAGCGGGGGCCACAGATACGCAGTATTTT. Its translation: CASSLFWLAGATDTQYF.

This chain connects TRBV4-1 to TRBJ2-3; D gene unclear. V was shortened by 1 base and J by 4 bases, with 15 bases between the two germline ends. The germline CDR1 and CDR2 sequences are MGHRA and YSYEKL. The CDR3 spans 16 residues. The CDR3 DNA reads as TGCGCCAGCAGCCAAGCTGGCAATCCCCAGGCAGATACGCAGTATTTT. Protein product: CASSQAGNPQADTQYF.

The genes are TRBV19 and TRBJ1-5; the D is unclear. The V end lost 1 base, the J end lost 3 bases, and 19 bases lay between the germline ends. CDR3 length: 18 residues. The germline V gene encodes CDR1 LNHDA and CDR2 SQIVND (reference sequence). CDR3 nucleotides: TGTGCCAGTAGTATAGTCGGCGGGGAAGGCTGGGCCAATCAGCCCCAGCATTTT. Protein: CASSIVGGEGWANQPQHF. Together with reference TRBV19 and TRBJ1-5, the CDR3 gives the full variable domain: DGGITQSPKYLFRKEGQNVTLSCEQNLNHDAMYWYRQDPGQGLRLIYYSQIVNDFQKGDIAEGYSVSREKKESFPLTVTSAQKNPTAFYLCASSIVGGEGWANQPQHFGDGTRLSIL.

This clone was counted a single time. V usage is TRBV4-1 and J usage is TRBJ2-2, with D maybe TRBD2 (5 bases). The CDR3 totals 14 residues. V gave up 6 bases and J gave up 4 bases, with 12 bases separating them. Germline V gives CDR1 MGHRA, CDR2 YSYEKL. CDR3: CASRVFGSTGELFF. Written as DNA, the CDR3 is TGCGCCAGCAGAGTGTTTGGGAGCACCGGGGAGCTGTTTTTT.

This chain uses TRBV29-1 with TRBJ2-1, with 13 bases identical to TRBD2. The CDR3 is made up of 15 amino acids. The V and J ends lost 4 bases and 6 bases, in that order; junction bases with no gene match: 6. Germline assignment: CDR1 SQVTM and CDR2 ANQGSEA. The CDR3 spells CSVVRTSGGGNEQFF. For the CDR3, the DNA is TGCAGCGTTGTCCGGACTAGCGGGGGCGGCAATGAGCAGTTCTTC.

This clone was counted a few times. The sample carries other DNA sequences with the same CDR3. V usage is TRBV5-6 and J usage is TRBJ1-3, with D possibly matching TRBD1 (6 bases). Per germline, CDR1 SGHDT and CDR2 YYEEEE. This CDR3 has 15 residues. The V gene lost 3 bases and the J gene lost 1 base, with 11 bases spanning the gap. The chain's CDR3 is CASSSDRLSGNTIYF. CDR3 DNA sequence: TGTGCCAGCAGCTCAGACAGGCTGTCTGGAAACACCATATATTTT.

The chain has TRBV7-9 and TRBJ2-2; D is perhaps TRBD1 (5 bases). Germline V gives CDR1 SEHNR, CDR2 FQNEAQ (reference sequence). This CDR3 contains 16 residues. With 2 bases removed from V and 1 base from J, the gap between germline ends came to 11 bases. CDR3 sequence: CASSLRGLQNTGELFF. CDR3 nucleotides: TGTGCCAGCAGCTTAAGGGGTTTACAGAACACCGGGGAGCTGTTTTTT.

The chain carries TRBV19 and TRBJ2-5; 13 nucleotides line up with TRBD2. J was trimmed by 2 bases and V by 6 bases; bases with no gene match: 3. This CDR3 comprises 15 residues. In germline, CDR1 is LNHDA, CDR2 SQIVND (reference sequence). In DNA, the CDR3 is TGTGCCAGTAGGACACTAGCGGGGGGGCAAGAGACCCAGTACTTC. This codes for CASRTLAGGQETQYF.

The rearrangement joins TRBV7-9 to TRBJ2-3; 10 nucleotides agree with TRBD2. Germline CDR1 reads SEHNR; CDR2 reads FQNEAQ (reference sequence). The CDR3 is made up of 16 amino acids. The trim removed 5 bases at V and 2 bases at J, leaving 7 bases unmatched. In DNA form, the CDR3 reads TGTGCCAGCAGCCGCGGACTAGCGGCAAACACAGATACGCAGTATTTT. Protein sequence: CASSRGLAANTDTQYF.

V is TRBV2 and J is TRBJ2-3; 9 bases are a match to TRBD2. The germline CDR1 and CDR2 sequences are SNHLY and FYNNEI. The length of the CDR3 is 15 residues. With 4 bases clipped from V and 8 bases from J, the junction kept 10 bases outside the gene matches. The CDR3 sequence is CASSAPRGGQGTQYF. CDR3 bases: TGTGCCAGCAGTGCACCGCGGGGGGGCCAGGGTACGCAGTATTTT.

The V and J genes are TRBV27 and TRBJ1-1; TRBD1 matches 7 bases. Looked up from germline, CDR1 is MNHEY and CDR2 is SMNVEV (reference sequence). CDR3 length: 15 residues. Trimming at V came to 7 bases and at J to 7 bases, leaving 15 bases not matched to a gene. The CDR3 DNA is TGTGCCAGCACCCTATATTCCGGGACAGCTGGTGAAGCTTTCTTT. Its translation: CASTLYSGTAGEAFF.

CDR3 sequence reads: CATQQGTDTQYF. CDR3 DNA: TGTGCCACGCAACAGGGAACAGATACGCAGTATTTT. This chain links TRBV24-1 with TRBJ2-3, with D maybe TRBD1 (6 bases). The germline gives CDR1 KGHDR, CDR2 SFDVKD. The CDR3 extends over 12 amino acids. The V end was cut by 10 bases, the J end by 3 bases, with 10 bases between.

The chain joins TRBV30 to TRBJ1-3; a possible D gene is TRBD1 (5 bases). The V and J ends lost 0 bases and 0 bases respectively, with 12 bases between them. The CDR3 is 16 residues long. The V gene's germline CDR1 is GTSNPN and CDR2 SVGIG (reference sequence). CDR3: CAWSVVRASSGNTIYF. The CDR3 bases are TGTGCCTGGAGTGTAGTCAGGGCCAGCTCTGGAAACACCATATATTTT.

The chain employs TRBV19 and TRBJ2-1; 10 bases are a match to TRBD2. Trimming took 8 bases from V and 9 from J; bases not matched to a gene: 16. The CDR3 extends over 16 amino acids. Germline CDR1 and CDR2: LNHDA and SQIVND (reference sequence). CDR3 nucleotide sequence: TGTGCCAGTCAAAATAGCGGGAGGCGAAACGCAGGTGAGCAGTTCTTC. Protein: CASQNSGRRNAGEQFF.

This clone was picked up a small number of times. The V call is TRBV29-1, the J call TRBJ1-3; D remains unclear. The germline CDR1 and CDR2 sequences are SQVTM and ANQGSEA. The CDR3 has 11 residues. V dropped 7 bases and J dropped 2 bases, with 6 bases sitting between them. The CDR3 DNA reads as TGCAGCGGGCAAGCTGGAAACACCATATATTTT. The encoded protein is CSGQAGNTIYF. Complete variable domain (other parts from reference TRBV29-1 and TRBJ1-3): SAVISQKPSRDICQRGTSLTIQCQVDSQVTMMFWYRQQPGQSLTLIATANQGSEATYESGFVIDKFPISRPNLTFSTLTVSNMSPEDSSIYLCSGQAGNTIYFGEGSWLTVV.

The rearrangement joins TRBV6-5 to TRBJ1-5, with no clear D. This CDR3 has 15 amino acids. Germline V lookup: CDR1 MNHEY, CDR2 SVGAGI. V was shortened by 5 bases and J by 2 bases, with 13 bases between the two germline ends. CDR3 residues: CASSTQPVGNQPQHF. The DNA for the CDR3 is TGTGCCAGCAGTACACAGCCGGTGGGCAATCAGCCCCAGCATTTT.

This chain uses TRBV7-2 with TRBJ2-1, with D possibly matching TRBD1 (6 bases). The CDR3 has 16 residues. Looked up from germline, CDR1 is SGHTA and CDR2 is FQGNSA. V shed 5 bases and J shed 4 bases, with 18 bases lying between them. CDR3 amino acids: CASSTTQGNFYNEQFF. Here the CDR3 DNA reads TGTGCCAGCAGCACCACCCAGGGGAATTTTTACAATGAGCAGTTCTTC.

The rearrangement links TRBV5-4 to TRBJ2-7; a weak D match, TRBD1 (6 bases). Trimming left V 5 bases short and J 0 bases short, with 12 bases between. The V gene's germline CDR1 is SGHNT and CDR2 YYREEE (reference sequence). CDR3 length: 14 amino acids. Here the CDR3 DNA reads TGTGCCAGCAGATCGGACAGCAACTCCTACGAGCAGTACTTC. It yields the protein CASRSDSNSYEQYF.

The genes are TRBV5-1 and TRBJ2-3, with 7 bases identical to TRBD2. The trim removed 3 bases at V and 0 bases at J, leaving 4 bases unmatched. The CDR3 length is 15 residues. Germline CDR1 SGHRS, CDR2 YFSETQ. For the CDR3, the DNA is TGCGCCAGCAGCTCGGCGGGGGACAGCACAGATACGCAGTATTTT. Translation: CASSSAGDSTDTQYF. The whole variable domain, remainder taken from reference TRBV5-1 and TRBJ2-3, is KAGVTQTPRYLIKTRGQQVTLSCSPISGHRSVSWYQQTPGQGLQFLFEYFSETQRNKGNFPGRFSGRQFSNSRSEMNVSTLELGDSALYLCASSSAGDSTDTQYFGPGTRLTVL.

This chain links TRBV3-1 (or the pseudogene TRBV3-2) with TRBJ2-7; 10 bases line up with TRBD2. Trimming at V came to 5 bases and at J to 0 bases, leaving 4 bases not matched to a gene. The CDR3 loop spans 15 amino acids. The germline CDR1 and CDR2 sequences are LGHDT and YNNKEL (reference sequence). The CDR3 spells CASSNGLAVSYEQYF. The CDR3 coding sequence is TGTGCCAGCAGCAACGGACTAGCGGTCTCCTACGAGCAGTACTTC.

The chain has TRBV7-9 and TRBJ1-2; tentatively, D is TRBD1 (5 bases). The CDR3 consists of 16 residues. Deletions cut 2 bases from V and 2 bases from J, with 15 bases between. CDR1 is SEHNR, CDR2 FQNEAQ, per germline (reference sequence). The CDR3, as DNA: TGTGCCAGCAGCTTATCGTCTTTTGACAGAAACTATGGCTACACCTTC. Translated: CASSLSSFDRNYGYTF.

This chain links TRBV30 with TRBJ2-6; 8 positions match TRBD2. Germline V lookup: CDR1 GTSNPN, CDR2 SVGIG (reference sequence). The ends lost 2 bases at V and 0 bases at J; junction bases unmatched: 6. The CDR3 runs to 17 residues. The CDR3 reads CAWSRLARVSGANVLTF. The CDR3 DNA reads TGTGCCTGGAGTCGACTAGCGCGAGTCTCTGGGGCCAACGTCCTGACTTTC.

CDR3 sequence: CASSLAGRASYEQYF. The CDR3 DNA reads as TGTGCCAGCAGCTTGGCCGGGAGGGCCTCGTACGAGCAGTACTTC. V and J are TRBV5-4 and TRBJ2-7; TRBD2 matches 8 bases. This CDR3 contains 15 residues. The J segment lost 4 bases and the V segment lost 0 bases, leaving 6 bases of the junction unmatched. Germline lookup yields CDR1 SGHNT and CDR2 YYREEE (reference sequence).

The chain uses TRBV5-1 and TRBJ1-1, with 8 bases lining up with TRBD1. The CDR3 is 16 amino acids. Trimming cost V 0 bases and J 4 bases; bases outside gene matches: 8. Germline V gene data show CDR1 as SGHRS and CDR2 as YFSETQ. For the CDR3, the DNA is TGCGCCAGCAGCTTGGGCCCCCGGACAGGGAGCACTGAAGCTTTCTTT. Protein: CASSLGPRTGSTEAFF. The full variable domain, with the rest looked up from reference TRBV5-1 and TRBJ1-1, is KAGVTQTPRYLIKTRGQQVTLSCSPISGHRSVSWYQQTPGQGLQFLFEYFSETQRNKGNFPGRFSGRQFSNSRSEMNVSTLELGDSALYLCASSLGPRTGSTEAFFGQGTRLTVV.